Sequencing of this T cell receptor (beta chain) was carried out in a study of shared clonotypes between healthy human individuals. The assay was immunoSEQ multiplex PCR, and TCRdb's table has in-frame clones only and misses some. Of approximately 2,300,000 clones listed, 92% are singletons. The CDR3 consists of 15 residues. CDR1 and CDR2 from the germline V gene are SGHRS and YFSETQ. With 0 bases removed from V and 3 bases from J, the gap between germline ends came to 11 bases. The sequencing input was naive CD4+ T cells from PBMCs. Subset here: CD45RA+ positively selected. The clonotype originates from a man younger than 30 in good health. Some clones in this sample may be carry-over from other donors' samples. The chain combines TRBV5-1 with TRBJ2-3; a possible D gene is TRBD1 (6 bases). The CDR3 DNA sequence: TGCGCCAGCAGCTTGGAGGGGGATGGAACAGATACGCAGTATTTT. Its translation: CASSLEGDGTDTQYF.